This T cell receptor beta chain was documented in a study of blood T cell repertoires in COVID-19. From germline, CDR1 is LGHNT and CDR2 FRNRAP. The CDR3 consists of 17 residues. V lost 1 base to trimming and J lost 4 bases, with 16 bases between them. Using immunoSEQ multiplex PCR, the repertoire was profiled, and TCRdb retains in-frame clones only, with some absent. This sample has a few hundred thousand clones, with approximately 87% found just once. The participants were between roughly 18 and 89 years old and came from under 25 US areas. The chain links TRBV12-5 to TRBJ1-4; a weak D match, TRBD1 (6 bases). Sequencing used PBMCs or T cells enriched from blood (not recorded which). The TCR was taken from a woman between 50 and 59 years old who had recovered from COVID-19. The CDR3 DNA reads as TGTGCTAGTGGTTTGGCCCGAGGGGGGGTCGGTAATGAAAAACTGTTTTTT. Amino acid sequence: CASGLARGGVGNEKLFF.